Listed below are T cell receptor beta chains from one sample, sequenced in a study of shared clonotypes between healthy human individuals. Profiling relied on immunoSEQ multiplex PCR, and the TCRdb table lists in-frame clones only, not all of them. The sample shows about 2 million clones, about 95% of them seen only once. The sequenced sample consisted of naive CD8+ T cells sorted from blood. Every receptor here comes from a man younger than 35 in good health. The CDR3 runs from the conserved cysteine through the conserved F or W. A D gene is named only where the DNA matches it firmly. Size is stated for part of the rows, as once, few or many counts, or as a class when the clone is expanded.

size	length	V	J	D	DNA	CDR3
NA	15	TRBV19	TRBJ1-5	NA	TGTGCCAGTAGTATTCTGGCAGGGGAGAATCAGCCCCAGCATTTT	CASSILAGENQPQHF
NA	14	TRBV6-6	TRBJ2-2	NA	TGTGCCAGCAGTTACTCCGGGGGCGGCGGGGAGCTGTTTTTT	CASSYSGGGGELFF
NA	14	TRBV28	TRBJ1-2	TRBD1	TGTGCCAGCATAAGACAGGGGGCGCATTATGGCTACACCTTC	CASIRQGAHYGYTF
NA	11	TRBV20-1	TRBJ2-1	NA	TGCAGTGTTTTACGCGACAATGAGCAGTTCTTC	CSVLRDNEQFF
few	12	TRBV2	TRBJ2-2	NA	TGTGCCAGCAGTGAAGGGGCCGGGGAGCTGTTTTTT	CASSEGAGELFF
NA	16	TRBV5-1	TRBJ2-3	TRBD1	TGCGCCAGCAGCTTGAGCACAGGGGTAGGTCCAGATACGCAGTATTTT	CASSLSTGVGPDTQYF
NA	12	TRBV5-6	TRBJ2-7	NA	TGTGCCAGCAGCCACGCAACCTACGAGCAGTACTTC	CASSHATYEQYF
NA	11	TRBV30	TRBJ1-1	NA	TGTGCCTGGAGCTCAGGCACTGAAGCTTTCTTT	CAWSSGTEAFF
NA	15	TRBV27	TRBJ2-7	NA	TGTGCCAGCAGTTTGACAGGCTTCAGCTCCTACGAGCAGTACTTC	CASSLTGFSSYEQYF
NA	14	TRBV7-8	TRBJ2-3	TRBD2	TGTGCCAGCAGCTTATGGGCGGGAGGAGATACGCAGTATTTT	CASSLWAGGDTQYF
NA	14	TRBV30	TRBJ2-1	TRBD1	TGTGCCTGGAGTGGGGGGACAGGGTATAATGAGCAGTTCTTC	CAWSGGTGYNEQFF
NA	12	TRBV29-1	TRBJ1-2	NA	TGCAGCGTGGATAGGGACAACCCCGCCTACACCTTC	CSVDRDNPAYTF
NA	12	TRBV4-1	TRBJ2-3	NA	TGCGCCAGCAGCCAAGTCGCGGATACGCAGTATTTT	CASSQVADTQYF
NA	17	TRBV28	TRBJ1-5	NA	TGTGCCAGCAGTTTATCCGACGGATTCTATAGCAATCAGCCCCAGCATTTT	CASSLSDGFYSNQPQHF
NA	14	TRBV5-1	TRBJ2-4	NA	TGCGCCAGCAGCTTGTATGAGGCCAAAAACATTCAGTACTTC	CASSLYEAKNIQYF
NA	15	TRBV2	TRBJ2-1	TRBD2	TGTGCCAGCAGTGCCCGGACTAGCGGGAAGAATGAGCAGTTCTTC	CASSARTSGKNEQFF
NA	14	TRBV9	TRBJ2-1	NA	TGTGCCAGCAGCGCCGCAGGCGGATACAATGAGCAGTTCTTC	CASSAAGGYNEQFF
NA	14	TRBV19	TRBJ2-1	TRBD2	TGTGCCAGTAGTATAAGCGGGGGGGTGAATGAGCAGTTCTTC	CASSISGGVNEQFF
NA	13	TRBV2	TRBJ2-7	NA	TGTGCCAGCAGTGAACGGGTAGCGGTCGAGCAGTACTTC	CASSERVAVEQYF
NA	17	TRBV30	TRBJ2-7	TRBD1	TGTGCCTGGAGTCCACATTACCTCAGGGACAGCACCTACGAGCAGTACTTC	CAWSPHYLRDSTYEQYF
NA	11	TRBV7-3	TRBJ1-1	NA	TGTGCCAGCAGAGGGGAAGGAGAAGCTTTCTTT	CASRGEGEAFF
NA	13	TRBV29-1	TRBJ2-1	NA	TGCAGCGTTGGGCTAGCGCCAGACAATGAGCAGTTCTTC	CSVGLAPDNEQFF
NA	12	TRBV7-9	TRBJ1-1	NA	TGTGCCAGCAGCCGTGGGGGGACTGAAGCTTTCTTT	CASSRGGTEAFF
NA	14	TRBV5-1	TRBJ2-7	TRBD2	TGCGCCAGCAGCATAGCGGGGGGGCTCTACGAGCAGTACTTC	CASSIAGGLYEQYF
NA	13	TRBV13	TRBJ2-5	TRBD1	TGTGCCAGCAGCACGACAGGGATGGTGACCCAGTACTTC	CASSTTGMVTQYF
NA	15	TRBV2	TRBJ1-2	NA	TGTGCCAGCAGCGACCCCGGACAGACTAACTATGGCTACACCTTC	CASSDPGQTNYGYTF
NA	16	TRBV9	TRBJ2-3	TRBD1	TGTGCCAGCAGCGGATGGACAGGGGAGAGCACAGATACGCAGTATTTT	CASSGWTGESTDTQYF
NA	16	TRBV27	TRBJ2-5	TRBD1	TGTGCCAGCAGTTTGACCGGGACAGGGGGCGCAGGGACCCAGTACTTC	CASSLTGTGGAGTQYF
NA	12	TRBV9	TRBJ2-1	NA	TGTGCCAGCAGCTCACGCTTGGATGAGCAGTTCTTC	CASSSRLDEQFF
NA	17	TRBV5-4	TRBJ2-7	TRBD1	TGTGCCAGCAGCTTGTTACTCGGGCCAACAGGGGTCGACGAGCAGTACTTC	CASSLLLGPTGVDEQYF
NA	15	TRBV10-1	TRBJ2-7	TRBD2	TGCGCCAGCAGTGAGTATCAGCGGGAGAGGTACGAGCAGTACTTC	CASSEYQRERYEQYF
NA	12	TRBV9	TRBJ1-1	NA	TGTGCCAGCAGCGTAGGGTCCCGTGAAGCTTTCTTT	CASSVGSREAFF
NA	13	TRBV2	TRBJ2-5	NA	TGTGCCAGCCGGCCGGAGGGAATGGGAACCCAGTACTTC	CASRPEGMGTQYF
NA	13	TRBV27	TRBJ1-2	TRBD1	TGTGCCAGCAGTTTTACGGGGACAGATGGCTACACCTTC	CASSFTGTDGYTF
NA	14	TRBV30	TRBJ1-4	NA	TGTGCCTGGAGTGTTGGAGCGTCTAATGAAAAACTGTTTTTT	CAWSVGASNEKLFF
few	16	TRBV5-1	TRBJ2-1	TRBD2	TGCGCCAGCAGCCCCCCGACTAGCGGGAAGGGTGGTGAGCAGTTCTTC	CASSPPTSGKGGEQFF
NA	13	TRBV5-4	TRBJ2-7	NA	TGTGCCAGCAGCCCTTTTTGGGGTGGCGAGCAGTACTTC	CASSPFWGGEQYF
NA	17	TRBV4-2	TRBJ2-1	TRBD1	TGTGCCAGCAGCCAAGTTTTGGAGACAGGGACCTACAATGAGCAGTTCTTC	CASSQVLETGTYNEQFF
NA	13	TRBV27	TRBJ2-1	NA	TGTGCCAGCAGTTTAGGGGTAAACAATGAGCAGTTCTTC	CASSLGVNNEQFF
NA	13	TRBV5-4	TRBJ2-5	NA	TGTGCCAGCAGGACAGACCGACAAGAGACCCAGTACTTC	CASRTDRQETQYF
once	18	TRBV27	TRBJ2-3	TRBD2	TGTGCCAGCAACCACCTCCGACCTAGCGGGAGGGCTCCAGATACGCAGTATTTT	CASNHLRPSGRAPDTQYF
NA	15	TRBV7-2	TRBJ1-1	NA	TGTGCCAGCAGCCGATATGGGGCAGCGAACACTGAAGCTTTCTTT	CASSRYGAANTEAFF
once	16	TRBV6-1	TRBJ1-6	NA	TGTGCCAGCAGTGAAGTAATCAGCTCCTATAATTCACCCCTCCACTTT	CASSEVISSYNSPLHF
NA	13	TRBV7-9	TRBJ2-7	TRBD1	TGTGCCAGCACCCAAACCGACAGGGTTGAGCAGTACTTC	CASTQTDRVEQYF
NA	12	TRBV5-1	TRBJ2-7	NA	TGCGCCAGCAGCTTGGAAGGCCCCGAGCAGTACTTC	CASSLEGPEQYF
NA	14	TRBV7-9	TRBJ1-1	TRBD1	TGTGCCAGCAGCCTGAGACAGGGACTAGGGGAAGCTTTCTTT	CASSLRQGLGEAFF
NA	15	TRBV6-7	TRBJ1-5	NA	TGTGCCAGCAGTTACTCCACAGGGAATGGGCAGCCCCAGCATTTT	CASSYSTGNGQPQHF
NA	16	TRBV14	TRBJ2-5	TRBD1	TGTGCCAGCAGCGTCCCAGGGGGAAAGGGCCAAGAGACCCAGTACTTC	CASSVPGGKGQETQYF
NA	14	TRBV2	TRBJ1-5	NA	TGTGCCAGCAGTGAAGGGGCGGGGGGTCAGCCCCAGCATTTT	CASSEGAGGQPQHF
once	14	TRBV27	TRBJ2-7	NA	TGTGCCAGCAGTTCCCGGAAGTTCGAAGGGGAGCAGTACTTC	CASSSRKFEGEQYF
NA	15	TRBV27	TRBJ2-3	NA	TGTGCCAGCAGTTTATCGGTTCTGGGCACAGATACGCAGTATTTT	CASSLSVLGTDTQYF
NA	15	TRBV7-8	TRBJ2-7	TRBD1	TGTGCCAGCAGCGTAAGGACAGGGGGCAGGGACGAGCAGTACTTC	CASSVRTGGRDEQYF
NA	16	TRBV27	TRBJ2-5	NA	TGTGCCAGCAGTTCCGGCCCCTTTTGGGGTCAAGAGACCCAGTACTTC	CASSSGPFWGQETQYF
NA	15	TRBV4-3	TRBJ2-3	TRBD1	TGCGCCAGCAGCCCCCGGGACAGGGGATTAGATACGCAGTATTTT	CASSPRDRGLDTQYF
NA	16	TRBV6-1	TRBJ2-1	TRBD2	TGTGCCAGCAGTGAAGGAGCGGGAGTATTCTACAATGAGCAGTTCTTC	CASSEGAGVFYNEQFF